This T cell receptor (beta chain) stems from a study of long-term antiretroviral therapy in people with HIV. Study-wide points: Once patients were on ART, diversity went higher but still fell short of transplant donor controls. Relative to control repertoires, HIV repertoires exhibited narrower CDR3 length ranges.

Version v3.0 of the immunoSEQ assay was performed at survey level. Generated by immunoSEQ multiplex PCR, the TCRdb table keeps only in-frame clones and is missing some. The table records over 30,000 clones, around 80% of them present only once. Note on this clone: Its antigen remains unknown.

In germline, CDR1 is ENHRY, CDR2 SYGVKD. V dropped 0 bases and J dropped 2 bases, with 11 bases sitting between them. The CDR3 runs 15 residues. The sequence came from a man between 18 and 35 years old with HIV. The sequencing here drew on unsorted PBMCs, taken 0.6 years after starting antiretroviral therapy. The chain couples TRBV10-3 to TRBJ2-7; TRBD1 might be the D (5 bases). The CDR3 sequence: CAISESSQGAYEQYF. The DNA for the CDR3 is TGTGCCATCAGTGAGTCCAGCCAAGGGGCCTACGAGCAGTACTTC.